The TCR beta chain described here comes from a study of control samples from healthy donors and cancer patients. This CDR3 is built from 14 residues. V lost 6 bases, J lost 1 base, and 5 bases stayed unmatched. Germline V lookup: CDR1 SNHLY, CDR2 FYNNEI. In this sample, this clone turned up once. The protocol was immunoSEQ multiplex PCR, while the TCRdb copy is restricted to in-frame clones and leaves out a portion. The sample carries 100,000 to 150,000 clones, roughly 92% recorded once. The J gene is TRBJ1-1, the V gene TRBV2; 7 bases fit TRBD1. This sequence was found in a man in his late teens or twenties in good health. Material for sequencing was blood. The CDR3 nucleotides read TGTGCCAGCAGACCGACAGGGCGGAACACTGAAGCTTTCTTT. Translating it yields CASRPTGRNTEAFF. Combining the CDR3 with reference TRBV2 and TRBJ1-1 gives the whole variable domain EPEVTQTPSHQVTQMGQEVILRCVPISNHLYFYWYRQILGQKVEFLVSFYNNEISEKSEIFDDQFSVERPDGSNFTLKIRSTKLEDSAMYFCASRPTGRNTEAFFGQGTRLTVV.